Below, 14 T cell receptor beta chains from the same sample are listed, as sequenced in a study of identical twins. TCRdb called the 5' RACE reads again in MiXCR, with one record for every CDR3 protein. The top ten hold 2.5% to 3.5% of the sample, which has a few hundred thousand distinct CDR3 sequences, approximately 10% seen once. The sample was also linked to a second study, of yellow fever vaccine responses in identical twins.

Sequenced input: PBMCs. These receptors originate from a woman younger than 35 in good health.

There are many counts of this clonotype. V gene TRBV12-5 combines with J gene TRBJ2-1; D is perhaps TRBD1 (6 bases). CDR3 length: 13 amino acids. CDR1 and CDR2 from the germline V gene are LGHNT and FRNRAP. Trimming removed 5 bases from V and 2 bases from J, with 7 bases in between. CDR3 DNA sequence: TGTGCTAGTGGTCGACAGGCCTACAATGAGCAGTTCTTC. It encodes CASGRQAYNEQFF.

This clonotype showed up just a few times. The chain uses TRBV6-1 and TRBJ2-7; the D gene could be TRBD1 or TRBD2 (5 bases each). This CDR3 has 14 amino acids. V dropped 1 base and J dropped 2 bases, with 9 bases sitting between them. Looked up from germline, CDR1 is MNHNS and CDR2 is SASEGT. CDR3 nucleotides: TGTGCCAGCAGTGAAGAGTGGGACCCCTACGAGCAGTACTTC. It translates to CASSEEWDPYEQYF.

This clonotype has ten or more counts. The CDR3 DNA sequence: TGTGCCAGCAGCCAAGCCGAGGCTAGCGGGGGCGTAGAGACCCAGTACTTC. Amino acid sequence: CASSQAEASGGVETQYF. The V gene is TRBV4-2, the J gene TRBJ2-5; 10 bases match TRBD2. Germline lookup yields CDR1 LGHNA and CDR2 YNFKEQ. J was trimmed by 4 bases and V by 1 base; bases with no gene match: 9. This CDR3 has 17 amino acids.

The chain employs TRBV14 and TRBJ2-5; no firm D call. The CDR3 loop spans 12 amino acids. The V end was cut by 1 base, the J end by 4 bases, with 4 bases between. Looked up from germline, CDR1 is SGHDN and CDR2 is FVKESK. CDR3 loop: CASSQVSETQYF. The CDR3 DNA follows: TGTGCCAGCAGCCAAGTGTCAGAGACCCAGTACTTC.

This clonotype has a count of ten or more. The chain has TRBV6-2 or TRBV6-3 and TRBJ2-3; D remains ambiguous. The CDR3 is 14 amino acids. V was cut by 0 bases and J by 6 bases, with 10 bases left in between. Germline CDR1 is MNHEY and CDR2 is SVGEGT. CDR3 DNA: TGTGCCAGCAGTTACTCGGAGAGTTGGGATACGCAGTATTTT. This translates into CASSYSESWDTQYF.

This clonotype was seen repeatedly, ten times or more. The chain combines TRBV24-1 with TRBJ2-2; D remains unclear. V was pared by 1 base and J by 8 bases, with 4 bases between. Germline V lookup: CDR1 KGHDR, CDR2 SFDVKD. The CDR3 loop spans 12 amino acids. The CDR3 DNA sequence: TGTGCCACCAGTGATTTTGCTGGGGAGCTGTTTTTT. Protein product: CATSDFAGELFF.

This clonotype was counted a few times. This chain links TRBV20-1 with TRBJ2-7; 10 nucleotides line up with TRBD1. V was pared by 4 bases and J by 4 bases, with 7 bases of the junction left unmatched. This CDR3 has 14 residues. Germline CDR1 DFQATT, CDR2 SNEGSKA (reference sequence). CDR3 residues: CSANRDRGLYEQYF. The CDR3 coding sequence is TGCAGTGCTAACCGGGACAGGGGTCTTTACGAGCAGTACTTC.

The J gene is TRBJ1-4, the V gene TRBV5-1; TRBD1 might be the D (5 bases). V was clipped by 4 bases and J by 7 bases, with 20 bases between them. CDR3 size: 16 residues. Germline CDR1 is SGHRS and CDR2 is YFSETQ. CDR3 in DNA: TGCGCCAGCAGCGAAAGTGGTAGCTCGGGGGGTGAAAAACTGTTTTTT. This gives the protein CASSESGSSGGEKLFF.

V gene TRBV29-1 combines with J gene TRBJ2-1; 8 bases agree with TRBD1. The V gene end was trimmed by 6 bases and the J gene end by 0 bases; junction bases not matched to a gene: 4. This CDR3 spans 14 amino acids. Germline V gives CDR1 SQVTM, CDR2 ANQGSEA. The CDR3 nucleotides read TGCAGCGTAAACAGGGGGAGCTCCTACAATGAGCAGTTCTTC. Translated: CSVNRGSSYNEQFF.

V is TRBV27 and J is TRBJ2-2; 8 bases are shared with TRBD2. CDR3 length: 16 residues. V was clipped by 5 bases and J by 2 bases; unmatched bases: 7. Germline CDR1 MNHEY, CDR2 SMNVEV (reference sequence). The CDR3 is CASSIPGGGNTGELFF. CDR3 DNA: TGTGCCAGCAGTATACCGGGAGGGGGAAACACCGGGGAGCTGTTTTTT.

This clonotype was counted ten times or more. This sequence joins TRBV6-1 and TRBJ2-7; 8 bases fit TRBD2. The CDR3 covers 15 residues. The J segment lost 0 bases and the V segment lost 4 bases, leaving 5 bases of the junction unmatched. Germline CDR1 reads MNHNS; CDR2 reads SASEGT. CDR3 DNA: TGTGCCAGCAGTGTTACTAGCGGACTCTCCTACGAGCAGTACTTC. It encodes CASSVTSGLSYEQYF.

As for this clonotype: At one end, the junction sequence differs from germline, possibly due to a read error. This chain uses TRBV20-1 with TRBJ2-3; TRBD2 matches 13 bases. The germline gives CDR1 DFQATT, CDR2 SNEGSKA (reference sequence). The CDR3 spans 15 residues. The CDR3 loop is CCALGTSGITDTQYF. DNA for the CDR3: TGCTGTGCCCTCGGGACTAGCGGGATAACAGATACGCAGTATTTT.

The CDR3 bases are TGTGCCACCAGTGGGGGGGGGCAGGGGCGCCCTAACGAGCAGTACTTC. This translates into CATSGGGQGRPNEQYF. The rearrangement joins TRBV24-1 to TRBJ2-7, with a possible D match to TRBD2 (7 bases). CDR1 and CDR2 from the germline V gene are KGHDR and SFDVKD. V dropped 5 bases and J dropped 5 bases, with 21 bases sitting between them. CDR3 size: 16 residues.

J is TRBJ1-1 and V is TRBV4-2; TRBD1 matches 7 bases. The CDR3 spans 14 residues. Germline V gene data show CDR1 as LGHNA and CDR2 as YNFKEQ. After removal of 4 bases from V and 11 bases from J, the junction contained 13 bases not matched to a gene. The CDR3 DNA is TGTGCCAGCAGCCCCAGGGGGTTGTCGTCCTGGGCTTTCTTT. Amino acids: CASSPRGLSSWAFF.